This T cell receptor (beta chain) was captured in a study of identical twins. Whole-study results and caveats: In beta out-of-frame sequences, the excess sharing between twins was weaker.

TCRdb recomputed calls from the 5' RACE reads with MiXCR, one row per CDR3 protein. Among about 240,000 distinct CDR3 sequences listed, 10% to 13% were seen once. This clonotype was found a few times. What it binds is unknown. Sequencing was done on a sample of memory T cells sorted from blood. The TCR sequence derives from a middle-aged man in good health.

The CDR3 protein is CASSQEEVNTEAFF. CDR3 in DNA: TGTGCCAGCAGCCAAGAGGAAGTTAACACTGAAGCTTTCTTT. The chain employs TRBV4-2 and TRBJ1-1; no clear D gene. V gave up 0 bases and J gave up 2 bases, with 7 bases separating them. CDR3 length equals 14 residues. Germline V CDR1 and CDR2: LGHNA, YNFKEQ.